Each of the 8 T cell receptor beta chains below was sequenced from the same sample in a study of OX40 agonist ivuxolimab in advanced cancers. Repertoires were generated with immunoSEQ multiplex PCR, while TCRdb's copy carries only in-frame clones and drops some. The table includes some 50,000 clones, roughly 88% detected once. The sequences come from CD4+ or CD8+ T cells sorted from blood, collected in a trial of the OX40 agonist ivuxolimab. These receptors were collected from an adult with an advanced solid tumor such as melanoma, head and neck, liver or kidney cancer.

The chain joins TRBV11-3 to TRBJ2-7; possible D gene TRBD2, 5 bases. This CDR3 spans 15 amino acids. Germline assignment: CDR1 SGHNT and CDR2 YENEEA. V lost 5 bases to trimming and J lost 0 bases, with 14 bases between them. CDR3 DNA: TGTGCCAGCAGCCTACTTACCAGCGGCTCCTACGAGCAGTACTTC. Translation gives CASSLLTSGSYEQYF.

The chain recombines TRBV7-9 with TRBJ2-3, with TRBD1 identical over 9 bases. The CDR3 length is 18 residues. Germline lookup yields CDR1 SEHNR and CDR2 FQNEAQ (reference sequence). V lost 5 bases, J lost 0 bases, and 12 bases stayed unmatched. CDR3 loop: CASSTYRGRTSSTDTQYF. The CDR3 nucleotides read TGTGCCAGCAGCACCTACAGGGGGCGGACTTCTAGCACAGATACGCAGTATTTT.

The V and J genes are TRBV4-3 and TRBJ2-7; no definite D call. The CDR3 loop spans 16 amino acids. Trimming took off 0 bases at V and 0 bases at J, with 12 bases between the two ends. Looked up from germline, CDR1 is LGHNA and CDR2 is YSLEER. The CDR3 region is CASSQDPIDGSYEQYF. CDR3 nucleotides: TGCGCCAGCAGCCAAGATCCGATAGACGGCTCCTACGAGCAGTACTTC.

This clone has only one observation. The chain combines TRBV5-1 with TRBJ2-5, with D maybe TRBD1 (7 bases). V shed 4 bases and J shed 5 bases, with 15 bases lying between them. Germline lookup yields CDR1 SGHRS and CDR2 YFSETQ. CDR3 length equals 14 residues. The CDR3 bases are TGCGCCAGCAGCGGAGGGGGCGCCGGGGAGACCCAGTACTTC. Translating gives CASSGGGAGETQYF.

The chain carries TRBV5-1 and TRBJ1-1; tentatively, D is TRBD1 (6 bases). This CDR3 contains 13 residues. Trimming cost V 0 bases and J 4 bases, with 7 bases left between them. CDR1 SGHRS and CDR2 YFSETQ come from the germline V gene. In nucleotides, the CDR3 is TGCGCCAGCAGCTTGGAAGGGGGCACTGAAGCTTTCTTT. Encoded protein: CASSLEGGTEAFF.

The chain combines TRBV30 with TRBJ2-1; D remains ambiguous. The germline V and J ends were trimmed by 0 bases and 3 bases, with 6 bases remaining between them. CDR1 and CDR2 from the germline V gene are GTSNPN and SVGIG (reference sequence). The CDR3 is 13 amino acids. In DNA, the CDR3 is TGTGCCTGGAGTGTAACCGACTACAATGAGCAGTTCTTC. Protein product: CAWSVTDYNEQFF.

The sample holds one count of this clone. The V call is TRBV11-3, the J call TRBJ2-5; 7 nucleotides agree with TRBD2. Germline CDR1 SGHNT, CDR2 YENEEA. V lost 7 bases and J lost 1; bases outside the gene matches: 9. CDR3 length: 15 residues. Written as DNA, the CDR3 is TGTGCCAGCACCTCAGAGCCTAGCGGCCAAGAGACCCAGTACTTC. Translation: CASTSEPSGQETQYF.

V is TRBV5-6 and J is TRBJ2-3; TRBD2 aligns across 7 bases. This CDR3 is 16 amino acids long. V gave up 4 bases and J gave up 6 bases; unmatched junction bases: 14. Germline V lookup: CDR1 SGHDT, CDR2 YYEEEE. The DNA for the CDR3 is TGTGCCAGCAGCCTCGAGGGCCTAGCGGTTCTGGATACGCAGTATTTT. It encodes CASSLEGLAVLDTQYF.